A single sample is the source of the 3 T cell receptor beta chains below, sequenced in a study of CD8+ T cells in alopecia areata. Treatment: oral pan-JAK inhibitor, 5-10 mg twice daily. RNA extraction was followed by reverse transcription into cDNA, which acted as the sequencing template. Generated by immunoSEQ multiplex PCR, the TCRdb table keeps only in-frame clones and is missing some. The table includes some 150,000 clones, around 86% detected once. The input for sequencing was CD8+ T cells sorted from blood, taken at week 4, from a patient treated with tofacitinib. Receptors were obtained from a human donor with alopecia areata.

The chain joins TRBV7-2 to TRBJ1-2, with D possibly matching TRBD1 (5 bases). The CDR3 runs 15 residues. Germline V gives CDR1 SGHTA, CDR2 FQGNSA. V lost 1 base, J lost 2 bases, and 11 bases lay in between. CDR3 sequence reads: CASSLVPGSNYGYTF. Here the CDR3 DNA reads TGTGCCAGCAGCTTAGTCCCAGGGTCCAACTATGGCTACACCTTC.

In its sample, this clone is medium-sized (0.01 to 0.1%). This chain links TRBV14 with TRBJ2-1; D not resolved. The CDR3 is 17 residues long. Between the trimmed V and J ends, which lost 0 bases and 2 bases, there was a span of 14 bases. From germline, CDR1 is SGHDN and CDR2 FVKESK. The CDR3 sequence: CASSQDLGAMAYNEQFF. The DNA of the CDR3 is TGTGCCAGCAGCCAAGATCTTGGAGCTATGGCCTACAATGAGCAGTTCTTC.

The sample holds a few counts of this clone. The chain carries TRBV29-1 and TRBJ2-2; no reliable D call. The CDR3 covers 12 residues. Trimming cost V 4 bases and J 5 bases, with 8 bases left between them. CDR1 is SQVTM and CDR2 is ANQGSEA in the germline V gene. The CDR3 is CSVGLETGELFF. The CDR3 DNA is TGCAGCGTTGGTCTGGAGACCGGGGAGCTGTTTTTT.